One sample yielded the 3 T cell receptor beta chains listed below, sequenced in a study of cytomegalovirus exposure and HLA in healthy donors. Vbeta (60) and Jbeta (13) primers were used in the PCR. The method was immunoSEQ multiplex PCR; TCRdb's version includes in-frame clones alone and lacks a portion of them. The data contain more than 75,000 clones, 70% to 85% of them seen just once; the ten biggest clones take up about 8.6%. The material sequenced was PBMCs. These receptors were taken from a man aged 40-49 years in good health and CMV-seropositive.

J is TRBJ2-7 and V is TRBV18; D is possibly TRBD2 (5 bases). The length of the CDR3 is 13 residues. V was shortened by 6 bases and J by 6 bases, with 15 bases between the two germline ends. Germline loops: CDR1 KGHSH, CDR2 LQKENI. The CDR3 sequence is CASSVGEWGEQYF. CDR3 sequence (DNA): TGTGCCAGCTCGGTCGGGGAATGGGGCGAGCAGTACTTC.

This clone has just one count. The chain employs TRBV4-1 and TRBJ2-2; 11 bases are a match to TRBD2. This CDR3 spans 19 amino acids. V gave up 0 bases and J gave up 5 bases; unmatched junction bases: 11. In germline, CDR1 is MGHRA, CDR2 YSYEKL. The DNA of the CDR3 is TGCGCCAGCAGCCAAGATCTGGGATTAGCGGGGGGGCGGACCGGGGAGCTGTTTTTT. This gives the protein CASSQDLGLAGGRTGELFF.

This clone has only a few counts. This rearrangement joins TRBV7-6 to TRBJ1-2, with D possibly being TRBD1 (5 bases). CDR3 length: 16 residues. Trimming took 4 bases from V and 0 from J, leaving 15 bases between them. Germline assignment: CDR1 SGHVS and CDR2 FNYEAQ. The CDR3 here is CASSSYRTQSNYGYTF. The CDR3 coding sequence is TGTGCCAGCAGCTCCTACCGGACACAGTCTAACTATGGCTACACCTTC.